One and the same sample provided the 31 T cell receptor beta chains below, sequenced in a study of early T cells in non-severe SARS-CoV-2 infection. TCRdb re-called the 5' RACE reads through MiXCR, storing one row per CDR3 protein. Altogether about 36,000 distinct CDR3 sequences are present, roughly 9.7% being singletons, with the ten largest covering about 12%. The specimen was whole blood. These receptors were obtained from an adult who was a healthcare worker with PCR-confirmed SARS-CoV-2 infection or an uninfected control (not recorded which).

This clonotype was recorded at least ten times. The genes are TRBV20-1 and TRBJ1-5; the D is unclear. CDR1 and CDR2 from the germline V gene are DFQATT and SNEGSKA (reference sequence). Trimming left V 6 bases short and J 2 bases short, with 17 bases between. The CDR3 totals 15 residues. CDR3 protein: CSASSGSRGNQPQHF. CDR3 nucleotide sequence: TGCAGTGCCTCCTCGGGGAGTCGCGGCAATCAGCCCCAGCATTTT.

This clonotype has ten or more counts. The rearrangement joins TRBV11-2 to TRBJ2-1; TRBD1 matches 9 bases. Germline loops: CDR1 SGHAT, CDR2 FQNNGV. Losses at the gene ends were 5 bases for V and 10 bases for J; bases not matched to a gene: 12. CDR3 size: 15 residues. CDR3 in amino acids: CASSRTGAFGSEQFF. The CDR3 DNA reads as TGTGCCAGCAGCCGGACAGGGGCTTTCGGCAGCGAGCAGTTCTTC.

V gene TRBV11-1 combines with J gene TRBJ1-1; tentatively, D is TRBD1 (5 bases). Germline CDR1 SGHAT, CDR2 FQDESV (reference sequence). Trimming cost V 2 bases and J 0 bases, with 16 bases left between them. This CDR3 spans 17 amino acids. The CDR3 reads CASSLMNSRDLNTEAFF. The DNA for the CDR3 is TGTGCCAGCAGCTTAATGAACTCCAGGGATCTGAACACTGAAGCTTTCTTT.

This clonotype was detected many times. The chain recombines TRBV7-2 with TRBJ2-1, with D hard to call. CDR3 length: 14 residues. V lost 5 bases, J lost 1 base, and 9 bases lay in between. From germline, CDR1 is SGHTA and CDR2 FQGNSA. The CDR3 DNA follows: TGTGCCAGCAGCCCACATTCGTCCTACAATGAGCAGTTCTTC. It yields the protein CASSPHSSYNEQFF.

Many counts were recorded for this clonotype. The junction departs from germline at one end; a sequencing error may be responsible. CDR3: CASSLYAGGQKTQYF. The CDR3 nucleotides are TGTGCCAGCAGTCTTTACGCGGGGGGCCAAAAGACCCAGTACTTC. The rearrangement joins TRBV27 to TRBJ2-5; 8 bases fit TRBD2. Germline V gene sequence: CDR1 MNHEY, CDR2 SMNVEV (reference sequence). This CDR3 has 15 residues.

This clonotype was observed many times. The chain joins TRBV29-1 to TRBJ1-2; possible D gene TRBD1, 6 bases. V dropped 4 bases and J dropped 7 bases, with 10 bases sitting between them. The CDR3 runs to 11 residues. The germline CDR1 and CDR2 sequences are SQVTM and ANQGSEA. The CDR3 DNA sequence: TGCAGCGTTGCGGGGGCGAGTGGCTACACCTTC. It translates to CSVAGASGYTF.

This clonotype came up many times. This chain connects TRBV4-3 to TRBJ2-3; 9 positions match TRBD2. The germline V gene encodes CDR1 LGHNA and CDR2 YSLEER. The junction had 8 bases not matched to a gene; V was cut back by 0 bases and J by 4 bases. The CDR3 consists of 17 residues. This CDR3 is CASSQDRGGGAPDTQYF. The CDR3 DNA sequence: TGCGCCAGCAGCCAAGATCGGGGCGGGGGGGCCCCAGATACGCAGTATTTT.

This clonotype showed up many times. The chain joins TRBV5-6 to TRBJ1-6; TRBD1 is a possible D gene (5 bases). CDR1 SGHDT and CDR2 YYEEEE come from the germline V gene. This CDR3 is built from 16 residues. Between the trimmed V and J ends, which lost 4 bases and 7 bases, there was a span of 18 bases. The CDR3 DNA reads TGTGCCAGCAGCCCGCCGGGGGGATCGTTGAATTCACCCCTCCACTTT. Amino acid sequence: CASSPPGGSLNSPLHF.

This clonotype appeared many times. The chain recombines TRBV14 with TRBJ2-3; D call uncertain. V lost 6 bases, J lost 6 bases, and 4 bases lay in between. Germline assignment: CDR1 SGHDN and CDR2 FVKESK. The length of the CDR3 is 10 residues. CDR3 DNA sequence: TGTGCCAGCAGTGGTGATACGCAGTATTTT. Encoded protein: CASSGDTQYF.

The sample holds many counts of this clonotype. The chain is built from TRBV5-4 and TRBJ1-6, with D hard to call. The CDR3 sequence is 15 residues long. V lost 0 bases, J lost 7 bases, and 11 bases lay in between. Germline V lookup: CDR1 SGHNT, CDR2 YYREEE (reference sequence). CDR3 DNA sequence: TGTGCCAGCAGCTTGGGCGGAGAGCTAAATTCACCCCTCCACTTT. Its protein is CASSLGGELNSPLHF.

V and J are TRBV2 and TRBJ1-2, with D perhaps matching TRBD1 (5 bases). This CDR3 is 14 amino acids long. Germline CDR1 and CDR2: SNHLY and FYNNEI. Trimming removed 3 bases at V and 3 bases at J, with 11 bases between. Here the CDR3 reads CASSEGLRDYGYTF. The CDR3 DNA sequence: TGTGCCAGCAGTGAGGGACTTCGTGACTATGGCTACACCTTC.

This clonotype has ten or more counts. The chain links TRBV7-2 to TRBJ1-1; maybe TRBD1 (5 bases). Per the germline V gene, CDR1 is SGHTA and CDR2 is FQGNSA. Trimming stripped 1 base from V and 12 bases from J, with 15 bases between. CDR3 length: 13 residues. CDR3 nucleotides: TGTGCCAGCAGCTTAGATCCAGGGAGTGCAACTTTCTTT. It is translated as CASSLDPGSATFF.

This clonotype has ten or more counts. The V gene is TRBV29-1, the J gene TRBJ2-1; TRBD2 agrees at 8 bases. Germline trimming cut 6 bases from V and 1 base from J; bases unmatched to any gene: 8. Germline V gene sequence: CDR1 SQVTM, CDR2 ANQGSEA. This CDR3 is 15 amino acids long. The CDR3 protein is CSVVWTSSSYNEQFF. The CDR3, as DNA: TGCAGCGTCGTGTGGACTAGCTCTTCCTACAATGAGCAGTTCTTC.

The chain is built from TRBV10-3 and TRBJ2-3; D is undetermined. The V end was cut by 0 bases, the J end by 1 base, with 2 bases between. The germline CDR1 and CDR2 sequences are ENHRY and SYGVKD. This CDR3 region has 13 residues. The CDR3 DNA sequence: TGTGCCATCAGTGAGTCTGGCACAGATACGCAGTATTTT. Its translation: CAISESGTDTQYF.

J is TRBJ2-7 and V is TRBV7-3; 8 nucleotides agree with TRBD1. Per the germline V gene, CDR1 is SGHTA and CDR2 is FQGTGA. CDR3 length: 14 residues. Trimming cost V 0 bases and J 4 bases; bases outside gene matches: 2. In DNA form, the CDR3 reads TGTGCCAGCAGCTTAACCGGACAGGGTTACGAGCAGTACTTC. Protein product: CASSLTGQGYEQYF.

In DNA form, the CDR3 reads TGTGCCACCAGCAGAGGTTTTGGCATCGCCTACGAGCAGTACTTC. It is translated as CATSRGFGIAYEQYF. J is TRBJ2-7 and V is TRBV15, with D uncertain. This CDR3 has 15 residues. Germline CDR1 reads LNHNV; CDR2 reads YYDKDF (reference sequence). V shed 1 base and J shed 2 bases, with 12 bases lying between them.

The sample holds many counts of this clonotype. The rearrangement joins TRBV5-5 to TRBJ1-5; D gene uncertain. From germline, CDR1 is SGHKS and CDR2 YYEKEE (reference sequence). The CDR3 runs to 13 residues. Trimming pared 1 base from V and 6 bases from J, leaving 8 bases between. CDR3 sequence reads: CASSLYYGQPQHF. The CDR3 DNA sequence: TGTGCCAGCAGCTTGTATTACGGTCAGCCCCAGCATTTT. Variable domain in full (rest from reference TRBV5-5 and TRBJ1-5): DAGVTQSPTHLIKTRGQQVTLRCSPISGHKSVSWYQQVLGQGPQFIFQYYEKEERGRGNFPDRFSARQFPNYSSELNVNALLLGDSALYLCASSLYYGQPQHFGDGTRLSIL.

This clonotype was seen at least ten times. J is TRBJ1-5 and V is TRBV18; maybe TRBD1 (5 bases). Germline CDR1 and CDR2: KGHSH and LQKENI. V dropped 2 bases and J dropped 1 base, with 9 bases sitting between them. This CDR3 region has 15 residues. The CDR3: CASSPGRGSNQPQHF. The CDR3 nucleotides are TGTGCCAGCTCACCAGGGAGGGGCAGCAATCAGCCCCAGCATTTT. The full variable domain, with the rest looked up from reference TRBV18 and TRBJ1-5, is NAGVMQNPRHLVRRRGQEARLRCSPMKGHSHVYWYRQLPEEGLKFMVYLQKENIIDESGMPKERFSAEFPKEGPSILRIQQVVRGDSAAYFCASSPGRGSNQPQHFGDGTRLSIL.

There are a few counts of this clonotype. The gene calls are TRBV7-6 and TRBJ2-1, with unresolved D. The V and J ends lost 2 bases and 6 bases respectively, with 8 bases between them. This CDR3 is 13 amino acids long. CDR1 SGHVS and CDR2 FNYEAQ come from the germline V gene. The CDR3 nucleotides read TGTGCCAGCAGCTTATTAGGGCCCAATGAGCAGTTCTTC. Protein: CASSLLGPNEQFF.

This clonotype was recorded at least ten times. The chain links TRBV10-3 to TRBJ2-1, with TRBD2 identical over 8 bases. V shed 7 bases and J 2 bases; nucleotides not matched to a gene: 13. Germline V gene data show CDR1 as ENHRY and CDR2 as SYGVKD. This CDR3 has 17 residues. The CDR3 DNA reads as TGTGCCATCAATGCGGAGGAGGCGGGGGGCACCTACAATGAGCAGTTCTTC. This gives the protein CAINAEEAGGTYNEQFF.

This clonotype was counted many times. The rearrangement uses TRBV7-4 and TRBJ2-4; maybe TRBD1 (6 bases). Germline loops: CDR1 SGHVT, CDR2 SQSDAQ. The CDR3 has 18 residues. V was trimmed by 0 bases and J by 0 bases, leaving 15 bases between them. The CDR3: CASSLALAGAVAKNIQYF. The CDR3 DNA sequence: TGTGCCAGCAGCTTAGCGCTGGCAGGGGCCGTAGCCAAAAACATTCAGTACTTC.

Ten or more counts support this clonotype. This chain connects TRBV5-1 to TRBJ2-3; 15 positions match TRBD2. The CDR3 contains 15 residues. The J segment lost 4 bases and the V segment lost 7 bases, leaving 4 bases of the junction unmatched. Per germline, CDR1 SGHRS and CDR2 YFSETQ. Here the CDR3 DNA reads TGCGCCAGCGGGACTAGCGGGGGGTTTCCAGATACGCAGTATTTT. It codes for CASGTSGGFPDTQYF.

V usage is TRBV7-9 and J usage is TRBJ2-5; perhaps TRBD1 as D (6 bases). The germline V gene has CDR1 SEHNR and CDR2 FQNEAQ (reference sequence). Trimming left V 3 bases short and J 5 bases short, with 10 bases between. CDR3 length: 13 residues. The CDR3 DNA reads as TGTGCCAGCAGCTTGACAGGATGGGAGACCCAGTACTTC. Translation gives CASSLTGWETQYF.

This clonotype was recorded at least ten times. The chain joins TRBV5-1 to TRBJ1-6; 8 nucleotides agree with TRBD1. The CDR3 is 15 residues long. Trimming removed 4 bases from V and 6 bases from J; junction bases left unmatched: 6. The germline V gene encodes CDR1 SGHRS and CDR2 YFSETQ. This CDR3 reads CASSTGQGGNSPLHF. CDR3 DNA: TGCGCCAGCAGCACCGGACAGGGTGGTAATTCACCCCTCCACTTT.

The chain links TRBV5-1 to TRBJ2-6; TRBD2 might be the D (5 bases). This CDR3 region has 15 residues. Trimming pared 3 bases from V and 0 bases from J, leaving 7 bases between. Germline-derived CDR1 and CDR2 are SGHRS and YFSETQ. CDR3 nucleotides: TGCGCCAGCAGCTCGGGGAGCTCTGGGGCCAACGTCCTGACTTTC. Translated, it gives CASSSGSSGANVLTF.

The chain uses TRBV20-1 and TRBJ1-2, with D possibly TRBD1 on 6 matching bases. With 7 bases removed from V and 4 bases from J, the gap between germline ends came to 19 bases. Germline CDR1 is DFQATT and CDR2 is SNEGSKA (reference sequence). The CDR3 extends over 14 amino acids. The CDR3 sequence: CSGSDRPTIYGYTF. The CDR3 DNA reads TGCAGTGGTTCGGACAGACCTACGATCTATGGCTACACCTTC.

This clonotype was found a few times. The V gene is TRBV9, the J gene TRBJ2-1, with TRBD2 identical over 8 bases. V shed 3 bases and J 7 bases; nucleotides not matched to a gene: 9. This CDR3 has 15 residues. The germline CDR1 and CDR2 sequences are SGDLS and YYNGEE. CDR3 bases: TGTGCCAGCAGCGACTCGGGGGGGCCAGGGAATGAGCAGTTCTTC. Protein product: CASSDSGGPGNEQFF.

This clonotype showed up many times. CDR3 coding DNA: TGCAGTGCAAACCCCGGGACTAGCGGGGGGGGTGAGCAGTTCTTC. Its translation: CSANPGTSGGGEQFF. The chain carries TRBV20-1 and TRBJ2-1, with 16 bases identical to TRBD2. Germline V gene data show CDR1 as DFQATT and CDR2 as SNEGSKA (reference sequence). V was pared by 6 bases and J by 9 bases, with 8 bases of the junction left unmatched. This CDR3 has 15 residues.

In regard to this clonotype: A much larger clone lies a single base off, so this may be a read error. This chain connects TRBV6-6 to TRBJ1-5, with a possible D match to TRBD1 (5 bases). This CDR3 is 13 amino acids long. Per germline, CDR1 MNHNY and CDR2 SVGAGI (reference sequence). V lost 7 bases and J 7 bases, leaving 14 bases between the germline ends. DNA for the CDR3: TGTGCCAGCAAATTACTAGGGGAGCAGCCCCAGCATTTT. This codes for CASKLLGEQPQHF.

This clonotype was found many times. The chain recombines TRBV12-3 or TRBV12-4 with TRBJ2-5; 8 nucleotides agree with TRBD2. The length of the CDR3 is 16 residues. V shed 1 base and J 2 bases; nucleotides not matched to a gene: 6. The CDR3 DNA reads TGTGCCAGCAGTTTAGTGCGGGGGGTTTTACAAGAGACCCAGTACTTC. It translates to CASSLVRGVLQETQYF.

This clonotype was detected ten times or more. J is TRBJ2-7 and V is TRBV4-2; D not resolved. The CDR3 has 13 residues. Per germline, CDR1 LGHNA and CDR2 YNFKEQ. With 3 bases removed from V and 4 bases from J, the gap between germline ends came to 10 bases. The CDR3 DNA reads TGTGCCAGCAGCCACGAACCACCTTACGAGCAGTACTTC. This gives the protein CASSHEPPYEQYF.